Shown below are 6 T cell receptor beta chains from a single sample sequenced in a study of esophageal squamous cell carcinoma under preoperative chemotherapy. One entry per CDR3 protein, called by TCRdb with MiXCR from the PCR reads. The sample includes some 16,000 distinct CDR3 sequences, roughly 60% of them seen just once. Sample time point: before preoperative PTX-NDP chemotherapy. This sample was taken from a patient given preoperative chemotherapy. The receptors shown here come from a human donor with esophageal squamous cell carcinoma. The donor label of this sample is uncertain.

This clonotype was seen once. The chain couples TRBV27 to TRBJ2-1, with 12 nucleotides matching TRBD2. Trimming took 5 bases from V and 8 from J; bases not matched to a gene: 10. Germline CDR1 and CDR2: MNHEY and SMNVEV (reference sequence). The CDR3 spans 16 residues. The chain's CDR3 is CASSRTSGIIGYEQFF. DNA for the CDR3: TGTGCCAGCAGTCGGACTAGCGGGATTATTGGGTATGAGCAGTTCTTC.

This clonotype was found many times. This sequence joins TRBV6-5 and TRBJ2-1; TRBD2 aligns across 7 bases. The V and J ends lost 0 bases and 13 bases, in that order; junction bases with no gene match: 9. The CDR3 runs to 14 residues. Germline V gene lookup returns CDR1 MNHEY and CDR2 SVGAGI. The CDR3 DNA reads as TGTGCCAGCAGTTACTCAACGGGGGGAGAGACCCAGTTCTTC. Translating it yields CASSYSTGGETQFF.

The V gene is TRBV6-1, the J gene TRBJ2-1; D is perhaps TRBD2 (7 bases). The J call may not be correct, given that the DNA end is closer to TRBJ2-7. Germline V gene sequence: CDR1 MNHNS, CDR2 SASEGT. This CDR3 is 16 amino acids long. In DNA, the CDR3 is TGTGCCAGCAGGGGGCACGGGGGGCGTGAGCAAGAGACGCAGTACTTC. It codes for CASRGHGGREQETQYF.

This rearrangement joins TRBV27 to TRBJ2-1; TRBD1 matches at 8 bases. Germline values: CDR1 MNHEY, CDR2 SMNVEV (reference sequence). Trimming took 2 bases from V and 10 from J; bases not matched to a gene: 10. CDR3 length equals 15 residues. The CDR3 DNA reads TGTGCCAGCAGTTTACAACAGGGGGTTAGGGACGAGCAGTTCTTC. Its translation is CASSLQQGVRDEQFF.

This clonotype appeared a few times. The rearrangement uses TRBV6-1 and TRBJ2-1; TRBD1 might be the D (6 bases). This CDR3 has 15 residues. Trimming took off 3 bases at V and 0 bases at J, with 9 bases between the two ends. Germline V CDR1 and CDR2: MNHNS, SASEGT. The CDR3 protein is CASSDEQGSYNEQFF. In nucleotides, the CDR3 is TGTGCCAGCAGTGATGAACAGGGCTCCTACAATGAGCAGTTCTTC.

The rearrangement uses TRBV7-2 and TRBJ2-3; TRBD2 aligns across 8 bases. The germline V gene encodes CDR1 SGHTA and CDR2 FQGNSA. J gave up 2 bases and V 1 base, and 8 bases lay outside the gene matches. CDR3 length equals 17 residues. As DNA, the CDR3 is TGTGCCAGCAGCTTAGTAGCGAGCGGGAGTATCACAGATACGCAGTATTTT. This translates into CASSLVASGSITDTQYF.